This is a list of T cell receptor beta chains from one sample in a study of T cell responses to AZD1222 COVID-19 vaccine. Profiling relied on immunoSEQ multiplex PCR, and the TCRdb table lists in-frame clones only, not all of them. The data contain 100,000 to 140,000 clones, about 90% of them singletons. The sequenced sample was peripheral blood, obtained on day 0 of AZD1222 vaccination. The source of these receptors is an adult in good health. CDR3s include the opening cysteine and the closing phenylalanine or tryptophan. D genes are given only for firm matches. The size field is filled for only some rows; it gives once, few, many or a size class.

D gene	clone size	V gene	J gene	CDR3 protein	CDR3 DNA
.	.	TRBV28	TRBJ1-2	CASSSLEGGYTF	TGTGCCAGCAGCTCACTAGAGGGTGGCTACACCTTC
TRBD2	.	TRBV5-1	TRBJ2-3	CASSFSEGGGRGTDTQYF	TGCGCCAGCAGCTTTTCCGAAGGCGGGGGACGGGGCACAGATACGCAGTATTTT
.	once	TRBV7-8	TRBJ2-7	CASSLVGTTAEQYF	TGTGCCAGCAGCTTAGTCGGGACGACGGCCGAGCAGTACTTC
.	.	TRBV7-2	TRBJ1-4	CASSSARGEKLFF	TGTGCCAGCAGCTCCGCTCGAGGGGAAAAACTGTTTTTT
.	.	TRBV7-6	TRBJ2-2	CASVELGLGGELFF	TGTGCCAGCGTAGAACTGGGGCTTGGCGGGGAGCTGTTTTTT
.	.	TRBV5-1	TRBJ1-1	CASSSTVEAFF	TGCGCCAGCAGCTCGACAGTTGAAGCTTTCTTT
.	.	TRBV7-8	TRBJ1-4	CASSLATGQRGNEKLFF	TGTGCCAGCAGCTTAGCTACAGGGCAAAGGGGTAATGAAAAACTGTTTTTT
.	.	TRBV6-5	TRBJ2-1	CASGPAGHKQFF	TGTGCCAGCGGGCCGGCAGGTCATAAGCAGTTCTTC
.	.	TRBV27	TRBJ2-2	CASSSPDTGELFF	TGTGCCAGCAGTTCCCCGGACACCGGGGAGCTGTTTTTT
TRBD1	.	TRBV5-4	TRBJ1-1	CASSDGTGRTEAFF	TGTGCCAGCAGCGACGGGACAGGGAGAACTGAAGCTTTCTTT
TRBD1	.	TRBV7-9	TRBJ2-7	CASSLQGANLYEQYF	TGTGCCAGCAGCCTTCAGGGGGCCAATCTCTACGAGCAGTACTTC
.	.	TRBV30	TRBJ2-7	CAWSGKDRRIQYF	TGTGCCTGGAGTGGAAAGGACAGACGTATTCAGTACTTC
TRBD1	few	TRBV7-2	TRBJ1-5	CASSIWTGDQPQHF	TGTGCCAGCAGCATTTGGACAGGGGATCAGCCCCAGCATTTT
.	.	TRBV28	TRBJ2-7	CASSLQYPISEQYF	TGTGCCAGCAGTTTACAGTACCCTATCTCCGAGCAGTACTTC
.	.	TRBV4-3	TRBJ2-3	CASSRAGPSSTDTQYF	TGCGCCAGCAGCCGAGCGGGTCCATCTAGCACAGATACGCAGTATTTT
TRBD1	.	TRBV27	TRBJ2-6	CASSLGTGMSGANVLTF	TGTGCCAGCAGTTTAGGGACAGGGATGTCTGGGGCCAACGTCCTGACTTTC
TRBD1	.	TRBV6-1	TRBJ2-7	CASSGRQGLGSYEQYF	TGTGCCAGCAGTGGAAGACAGGGCCTCGGCTCCTACGAGCAGTACTTC
TRBD1	once	TRBV24-1	TRBJ2-7	CATQNHRGEQYF	TGTGCCACCCAAAACCACAGGGGCGAGCAGTACTTC
TRBD2	.	TRBV7-6	TRBJ2-7	CASSSGTGGAYEQYF	TGTGCCAGCAGCTCAGGGACGGGGGGGGCCTACGAGCAGTACTTC
.	.	TRBV10-3	TRBJ2-1	CAISDGLNNEQFF	TGTGCCATCAGTGACGGACTGAACAATGAGCAGTTCTTC
.	.	TRBV7-9	TRBJ2-1	CASRPGIADNEQFF	TGTGCCAGCAGGCCGGGGATAGCGGATAATGAGCAGTTCTTC
.	.	TRBV7-2	TRBJ1-4	CASSPRGTTNEKLFF	TGTGCCAGCAGCCCCAGGGGAACGACTAATGAAAAACTGTTTTTT
.	.	TRBV3-1/TRBV3-2	TRBJ2-1	CASSQDGPGLGYNEQFF	TGTGCCAGCAGCCAAGATGGACCGGGACTGGGATACAATGAGCAGTTCTTC
.	.	TRBV29-1	TRBJ2-5	CSVEEEVETQYF	TGCAGCGTTGAAGAAGAAGTGGAGACCCAGTACTTC
TRBD1	.	TRBV10-3	TRBJ1-5	CAISTGVGTQPQHF	TGTGCCATCAGTACAGGGGTGGGGACTCAGCCCCAGCATTTT
TRBD1	.	TRBV12-3/TRBV12-4	TRBJ1-1	CASSSGGFEAFF	TGTGCCAGCAGTTCAGGGGGCTTTGAAGCTTTCTTT
.	.	TRBV6-5	TRBJ1-3	CASGQGSAGNTIYF	TGTGCCAGTGGCCAGGGGTCGGCTGGAAACACCATATATTTT
.	.	TRBV21-1	TRBJ2-5	CASSNTGGVKTQYF	TGTGCCAGCAGCAATACAGGGGGCGTAAAGACCCAGTACTTC
TRBD1	.	TRBV6-2/TRBV6-3	TRBJ2-7	CASSYLRDRDYEQYF	TGTGCCAGCAGTTACCTCAGGGACAGGGACTACGAGCAGTACTTC
.	.	TRBV5-6	TRBJ1-5	CASSLGHPSNQPQHF	TGTGCCAGCAGCTTGGGACATCCTAGCAATCAGCCCCAGCATTTT
.	.	TRBV12-3/TRBV12-4	TRBJ1-6	CASKKTHSPLHF	TGTGCCAGCAAAAAGACCCATTCACCCCTCCACTTT
.	.	TRBV18	TRBJ2-7	CASSSSPYEQYF	TGTGCCAGCTCATCATCCCCCTACGAGCAGTACTTC
TRBD1	.	TRBV11-2	TRBJ2-2	CASSYGQGAIGPGELFF	TGTGCCAGCAGCTACGGACAGGGGGCCATAGGACCCGGGGAGCTGTTTTTT
.	.	TRBV27	TRBJ1-6	CASSLNPSSYNSPLHF	TGTGCCAGCAGTTTAAATCCATCATCCTATAATTCACCCCTCCACTTT
TRBD1	.	TRBV7-2	TRBJ2-7	CASSSQTGVGPYEQYF	TGTGCCAGCAGCTCACAAACAGGGGTGGGACCCTACGAGCAGTACTTC
.	.	TRBV2	TRBJ1-5	CASSNRARNYNQPQHF	TGTGCCAGCAGCAACAGGGCCCGAAACTACAATCAGCCCCAGCATTTT
.	.	TRBV3-1/TRBV3-2	TRBJ2-3	CASSPMWAKRLFDTQYF	TGTGCCAGCAGCCCGATGTGGGCCAAGAGATTGTTCGATACGCAGTATTTT
.	.	TRBV6-4	TRBJ2-3	CASSDSSRGTDTQYF	TGTGCCAGCAGTGACTCCTCACGGGGCACAGATACGCAGTATTTT
.	.	TRBV11-3	TRBJ1-2	CASSGLNYGYTF	TGTGCCTCCTCAGGTCTAAACTATGGCTACACCTTC
.	.	TRBV12-5	TRBJ1-5	CASGLERVNQPQHF	TGTGCTAGTGGTTTGGAGAGGGTTAATCAGCCCCAGCATTTT
.	.	TRBV2	TRBJ1-3	CASSDRSTASGNTIYF	TGTGCCAGCAGTGACAGGTCCACGGCCTCTGGAAACACCATATATTTT
.	.	TRBV21-1	TRBJ1-5	CASRQGDKGGSGTNQPQHF	TGTGCCAGCCGCCAGGGGGACAAGGGGGGTAGTGGAACCAATCAGCCCCAGCATTTT
.	.	TRBV7-8	TRBJ1-2	CASILQGGTLGGGYTF	TGTGCCAGCATACTGCAGGGAGGGACCTTAGGGGGTGGCTACACCTTC
.	once	TRBV4-2	TRBJ2-5	CASSQVQAGEETQYF	TGTGCCAGCAGCCAAGTTCAGGCAGGGGAAGAGACCCAGTACTTC
.	.	TRBV12-5	TRBJ1-1	CASGLGPLNTEAFF	TGTGCTAGTGGTTTGGGACCCCTGAACACTGAAGCTTTCTTT
.	.	TRBV4-2	TRBJ1-2	CASSFERDTGGYTF	TGTGCCAGCAGCTTTGAGCGGGACACGGGTGGCTACACCTTC
.	.	TRBV11-2	TRBJ1-1	CASSMGNTEAFF	TGTGCCAGCAGCATGGGGAACACTGAAGCTTTCTTT
.	.	TRBV6-5	TRBJ2-5	CASSYGRTQYF	TGTGCCAGCAGTTACGGCCGGACCCAGTACTTC
TRBD2	.	TRBV19	TRBJ2-2	CATHGGGYTGELFF	TGTGCCACCCACGGGGGGGGCTACACCGGGGAGCTGTTTTTT
TRBD1	.	TRBV6-5	TRBJ1-5	CASSRDSGNQPQHF	TGTGCCAGCAGTAGGGACAGCGGCAATCAGCCCCAGCATTTT
.	.	TRBV25-1	TRBJ2-1	CASTGIGLYNEQFF	TGTGCCAGCACTGGAATAGGCCTCTACAATGAGCAGTTCTTC
TRBD2	.	TRBV2	TRBJ2-3	CASRPPGLPRTDTQYF	TGTGCCAGCAGACCACCGGGACTACCTCGCACAGATACGCAGTATTTT
.	.	TRBV20-1	TRBJ1-1	CSASAGTEAFF	TGCAGTGCTAGTGCTGGGACTGAAGCTTTCTTT
TRBD2	.	TRBV6-2/TRBV6-3	TRBJ2-6	CASSYLPGRAGGPSGANVLTF	TGTGCCAGCAGTTACCTACCCGGGCGAGCGGGGGGGCCTAGTGGGGCCAACGTCCTGACTTTC